The 3 T cell receptor beta chains presented below share a single source sample, sequenced in a study of beta chain features in type 1 diabetes. Reverse transcribing all isolated RNA meant expressed TCRB transcripts were sequenced. TCRdb keeps only in-frame clones here, not all; method: immunoSEQ multiplex PCR. Seen here are 350,000 or so clones, around a fifth observed once, and the top ten hold 0.044%. The sample taken for sequencing was naive CD4+ T cells from blood. The receptors come from a woman younger than 35 in good health.

This clone turned up a few times. The genes are TRBV5-6 and TRBJ2-5, with TRBD1 identical over 7 bases. Trimming took 2 bases from V and 2 from J; bases not matched to a gene: 6. Germline assignment: CDR1 SGHDT and CDR2 YYEEEE. This CDR3 spans 15 amino acids. In DNA form, the CDR3 reads TGTGCCAGCAGCTTTGGACAGGAAACTCAAGAGACCCAGTACTTC. This codes for CASSFGQETQETQYF.

In this sample, this clone turned up a few times. The J gene is TRBJ1-2, the V gene TRBV29-1; no clear D gene. With 0 bases removed from V and 1 base from J, the gap between germline ends came to 12 bases. This CDR3 contains 15 residues. Germline CDR1 reads SQVTM; CDR2 reads ANQGSEA. The CDR3 here is CSVEEFSRHNYGYTF. CDR3 sequence (DNA): TGCAGCGTTGAAGAATTTTCGAGGCATAACTATGGCTACACCTTC.

This chain joins TRBV18 and TRBJ2-2; 11 bases align to TRBD2. The length of the CDR3 is 15 residues. V was clipped by 6 bases and J by 5 bases; unmatched bases: 5. CDR1 and CDR2 from the germline V gene are KGHSH and LQKENI. The CDR3 DNA reads TGTGCCAGCTCGGGGACTAGCGGCTTGACCGGGGAGCTGTTTTTT. Its translation is CASSGTSGLTGELFF.